The 24 T cell receptor beta chains in this list originate from one sample, sequenced in a study of somatic mutations in cytotoxic T cells in rheumatoid arthritis. Method: immunoSEQ multiplex PCR; TCRdb's copy keeps in-frame clones and lacks some. The sample consists of some 38,000 clones, approximately 80% of them appearing once. What was sequenced was CD8+ T cells sorted from blood. The source is a man aged 35-49 years in good health.

The CDR3 protein is CASSLLAGSTHNEQFF. CDR3 in DNA: TGTGCCAGCAGTTTATTGGCAGGGTCGACTCACAATGAGCAGTTCTTC. This chain connects TRBV27 to TRBJ2-1, with D possibly TRBD1 on 5 matching bases. V dropped 1 base and J dropped 5 bases, with 15 bases sitting between them. The germline V gene encodes CDR1 MNHEY and CDR2 SMNVEV (reference sequence). This CDR3 spans 16 amino acids.

CDR3 in DNA: TGTGCCAGCAGCCTTGGGGGTATTGGCTTGGACGAGCAGTACTTC. It specifies CASSLGGIGLDEQYF. V gene TRBV27 combines with J gene TRBJ2-7; either TRBD1 or TRBD2 may fit D (5 bases each). Trimming stripped 6 bases from V and 5 bases from J, with 20 bases between. The germline V gene encodes CDR1 MNHEY and CDR2 SMNVEV (reference sequence). The CDR3 contains 15 residues.

The chain couples TRBV7-9 to TRBJ2-3; the match to TRBD2 covers 9 bases. The CDR3 is 15 amino acids. CDR1 and CDR2 from the germline V gene are SEHNR and FQNEAQ (reference sequence). Trimming took 6 bases from V and 2 from J; bases not matched to a gene: 6. CDR3 nucleotides: TGTGCCAGCAGGCCACTAGCGGGCACCACAGATACGCAGTATTTT. Translation: CASRPLAGTTDTQYF.

CDR3 coding DNA: TGTGCCAGCAGCATTGGCTACAATGAGCAGTTCTTC. Residues: CASSIGYNEQFF. This sequence joins TRBV6-1 and TRBJ2-1, with D uncertain. The germline CDR1 and CDR2 sequences are MNHNS and SASEGT. Trimming took off 6 bases at V and 3 bases at J, with 6 bases between the two ends. The CDR3 sequence is 12 residues long.

This chain connects TRBV2 to TRBJ2-7; the D is unclear. The CDR3 has 14 amino acids. V lost 6 bases, J lost 1 base, and 13 bases lay in between. Germline CDR1 SNHLY, CDR2 FYNNEI. The CDR3 loop is CASRDTGGSYEQYF. Written as DNA, the CDR3 is TGTGCCAGCAGAGACACTGGTGGGTCCTACGAGCAGTACTTC.

This clone occurred a few times. The V call is TRBV19, the J call TRBJ1-5; 7 bases fit TRBD1. Germline V CDR1 and CDR2: LNHDA, SQIVND (reference sequence). The CDR3 consists of 14 residues. V lost 4 bases to trimming and J lost 7 bases; unmatched junction nucleotides: 7. DNA for the CDR3: TGTGCCAGTAGTACAGACAGGGAGGAGCAGCCCCAGCATTTT. It translates to CASSTDREEQPQHF.

This clone was counted a single time. The chain is built from TRBV5-8 and TRBJ2-1; D possibly corresponds to TRBD2 (6 bases). Trimming removed 1 base from V and 0 bases from J, with 11 bases in between. Germline V CDR1 and CDR2: SGHTS, YDEGEE. CDR3 length: 16 residues. The CDR3 region is CASSLRAGNSYNEQFF. Here the CDR3 DNA reads TGTGCCAGCAGCTTGCGGGCGGGGAACTCCTACAATGAGCAGTTCTTC.

The chain couples TRBV9 to TRBJ2-7, with a possible D match to TRBD2 (6 bases). The CDR3 consists of 14 residues. V was trimmed by 0 bases and J by 1 base, leaving 8 bases between them. Germline V lookup: CDR1 SGDLS, CDR2 YYNGEE. The CDR3 loop reads CASSVDGGSYEQYF. The CDR3 DNA reads as TGTGCCAGCAGCGTAGACGGGGGTTCCTACGAGCAGTACTTC.

J is TRBJ1-1 and V is TRBV7-9; D is unclear. Between the trimmed V and J ends, which lost 3 bases and 6 bases, there was a span of 5 bases. The germline V gene encodes CDR1 SEHNR and CDR2 FQNEAQ (reference sequence). The CDR3 loop spans 11 amino acids. CDR3 in DNA: TGTGCCAGCAGCTTTGGGTCTGAAGCTTTCTTT. The encoded protein is CASSFGSEAFF.

This sequence joins TRBV5-1 and TRBJ2-7, with 8 positions matching TRBD1. The CDR3 sequence is 13 residues long. The V gene's germline CDR1 is SGHRS and CDR2 YFSETQ. Germline trimming cut 4 bases from V and 3 bases from J; bases unmatched to any gene: 3. This CDR3 reads CASSMTGDYEQYF. The CDR3 DNA is TGCGCCAGCAGCATGACAGGGGACTACGAGCAGTACTTC.

The genes are TRBV9 and TRBJ2-7, with 11 bases aligning to TRBD2. The CDR3 runs 15 residues. Germline V lookup: CDR1 SGDLS, CDR2 YYNGEE. Losses at the gene ends were 0 bases for V and 6 bases for J; bases not matched to a gene: 5. CDR3 protein: CASSVDASGRPEQYF. The CDR3 DNA sequence: TGTGCCAGCAGCGTAGATGCTAGCGGGAGGCCCGAGCAGTACTTC.

The J gene is TRBJ2-7, the V gene TRBV2; 8 positions agree with TRBD1. Germline trimming cut 7 bases from V and 3 bases from J; bases unmatched to any gene: 14. Germline V CDR1 and CDR2: SNHLY, FYNNEI. This CDR3 comprises 16 residues. CDR3 sequence reads: CASTGLTDRVIYEQYF. The CDR3 nucleotides are TGTGCCAGCACGGGACTTACGGACAGGGTTATCTACGAGCAGTACTTC. Variable domain in full (rest from reference TRBV2 and TRBJ2-7): EPEVTQTPSHQVTQMGQEVILRCVPISNHLYFYWYRQILGQKVEFLVSFYNNEISEKSEIFDDQFSVERPDGSNFTLKIRSTKLEDSAMYFCASTGLTDRVIYEQYFGPGTRLTVT.

This clone was picked up a small number of times. The J gene is TRBJ1-1, the V gene TRBV28; D unclear. V gave up 3 bases and J gave up 5 bases, with 7 bases separating them. CDR1 is MDHEN and CDR2 is SYDVKM in the germline V gene. The length of the CDR3 is 12 residues. The CDR3 DNA follows: TGTGCCAGCAGTTTTTGGCGAACTGAAGCTTTCTTT. It codes for CASSFWRTEAFF.

This clone occurred once. The chain couples TRBV27 to TRBJ1-5; no definite D call. CDR1 and CDR2 (germline): MNHEY, SMNVEV (reference sequence). With 4 bases removed from V and 7 bases from J, the gap between germline ends came to 11 bases. The CDR3 runs to 13 residues. The CDR3, as DNA: TGTGCCAGCAGTTATACCGGACGACAGCCCCAGCATTTT. Protein sequence: CASSYTGRQPQHF.

This clone showed up just a few times. The gene calls are TRBV9 and TRBJ2-1; a weak D match, TRBD1 (5 bases). CDR3 size: 13 residues. V was cut by 3 bases and J by 5 bases, with 9 bases left in between. Per germline, CDR1 SGDLS and CDR2 YYNGEE. CDR3 region: CASSAGHHNEQFF. The CDR3 DNA is TGTGCCAGCAGCGCCGGACACCACAATGAGCAGTTCTTC.

The genes are TRBV30 and TRBJ1-1; no clear D gene. The CDR3 spans 11 residues. CDR1 and CDR2 from the germline V gene are GTSNPN and SVGIG (reference sequence). V dropped 5 bases and J dropped 2 bases, with 6 bases sitting between them. This chain's CDR3 is CAWGRNTEAFF. In nucleotides, the CDR3 is TGTGCCTGGGGTAGAAACACTGAAGCTTTCTTT.

The V call is TRBV28, the J call TRBJ2-6; D is unresolved. From germline, CDR1 is MDHEN and CDR2 SYDVKM. The CDR3 has 16 amino acids. With 3 bases removed from V and 0 bases from J, the gap between germline ends came to 9 bases. The CDR3 sequence is CASSLSPSSGANVLTF. As DNA, the CDR3 is TGTGCCAGCAGTTTGTCCCCAAGCTCTGGGGCCAACGTCCTGACTTTC.

V is TRBV25-1 and J is TRBJ2-1; tentative D call: TRBD2 (6 bases). Germline V gene lookup returns CDR1 MGHDK and CDR2 SYGVNS. Trimming left V 2 bases short and J 7 bases short, with 12 bases between. The CDR3 loop spans 14 amino acids. This chain's CDR3 is CASSERGGWNEQFF. CDR3 coding DNA: TGTGCCAGCAGTGAAAGGGGAGGTTGGAATGAGCAGTTCTTC.

The chain joins TRBV29-1 to TRBJ2-7; possibly TRBD1 for D (6 bases). The CDR3 loop spans 14 amino acids. The germline CDR1 and CDR2 sequences are SQVTM and ANQGSEA. Trimming removed 0 bases at V and 4 bases at J, with 13 bases between. The CDR3 coding sequence is TGCAGCGTTGAAGATACAGGGAATAAGTACGAGCAGTACTTC. Amino acid sequence: CSVEDTGNKYEQYF.

The chain couples TRBV4-1 to TRBJ1-1; D may be TRBD1 (5 bases). This CDR3 is built from 14 residues. V lost 1 base and J 5 bases, leaving 11 bases between the germline ends. CDR1 and CDR2 (germline): MGHRA, YSYEKL. DNA of the CDR3: TGCGCCAGCAGCCAAGGGAGGGGCGGGACTGAAGCTTTCTTT. Protein sequence: CASSQGRGGTEAFF.

CDR3: CASSPTSTDTQYF. In nucleotides, the CDR3 is TGTGCCAGCAGCCCTACGAGCACAGATACGCAGTATTTT. J is TRBJ2-3 and V is TRBV13; D call uncertain. The CDR3 contains 13 residues. Germline V gene sequence: CDR1 PRHDT, CDR2 FYEKMQ (reference sequence). V lost 5 bases and J lost 0, with 6 bases in between.

The genes are TRBV27 and TRBJ2-5; 9 bases are a match to TRBD2. Germline loops: CDR1 MNHEY, CDR2 SMNVEV (reference sequence). This CDR3 comprises 15 residues. Unmatched junction bases numbered 8, after V lost 4 bases and J lost 5 bases. DNA for the CDR3: TGTGCCAGCAGTTACCTCCCTAGCGGGAAGGAGACCCAGTACTTC. This encodes CASSYLPSGKETQYF.

The chain couples TRBV27 to TRBJ1-2; a possible D gene is TRBD1 (6 bases). The CDR3 has 13 residues. The V gene lost 2 bases and the J gene lost 8 bases, with 12 bases spanning the gap. Germline loops: CDR1 MNHEY, CDR2 SMNVEV (reference sequence). The CDR3 is CASSLGHQGGYTF. The CDR3 DNA reads as TGTGCCAGCAGTTTAGGACATCAGGGGGGCTACACCTTC.

The chain joins TRBV13 to TRBJ2-7, with 14 positions matching TRBD2. J lost 7 bases, V lost 6 bases, and 8 bases had no gene match. Germline loops: CDR1 PRHDT, CDR2 FYEKMQ (reference sequence). There are 15 residues in the CDR3. The CDR3 DNA reads as TGTGCCAGCAGTCCCCCGGGACTAGCGGGAGAAGAGCAGTACTTC. Translation: CASSPPGLAGEEQYF.